This TCR beta chain was documented in a study of response to subunit inactivated influenza vaccine. Study-wide results and caveats: It was suggested by the authors that few new T cells are recruited by each seasonal influenza vaccination.

TCRdb reanalysed the RT-PCR reads using MiXCR and keeps one entry per CDR3 protein. The repertoire holds hundreds of thousands of distinct CDR3 sequences, with more than 15% as singletons. In germline, CDR1 is MNHEY, CDR2 SVGEGT. Unmatched junction bases numbered 4, after V lost 0 bases and J lost 3 bases. This CDR3 region has 16 residues. This clonotype was seen more than once but under ten times. The antigen remains undetermined. The V and J genes are TRBV6-2 or TRBV6-3 and TRBJ2-1, with TRBD2 matching 8 bases. The source material was PBMCs from blood, sampled 11 to 12 days after vaccination. The clonotype originates from a man aged 50-60 years who received an inactivated influenza vaccine. The CDR3 loop is CASSYSTAGDYNEQFF. The CDR3 DNA is TGTGCCAGCAGTTACTCGACAGCGGGAGACTACAATGAGCAGTTCTTC.